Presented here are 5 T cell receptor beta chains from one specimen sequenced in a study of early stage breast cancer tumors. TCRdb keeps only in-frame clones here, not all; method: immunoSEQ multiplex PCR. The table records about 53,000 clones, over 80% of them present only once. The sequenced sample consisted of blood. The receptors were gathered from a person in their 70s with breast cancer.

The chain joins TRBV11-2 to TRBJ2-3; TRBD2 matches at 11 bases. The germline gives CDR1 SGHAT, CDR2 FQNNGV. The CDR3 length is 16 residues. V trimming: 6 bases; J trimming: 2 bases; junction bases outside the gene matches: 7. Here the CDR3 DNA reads TGTGCCAGCAGACGTCTAGCGGGGGGAGCCACAGATACGCAGTATTTT. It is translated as CASRRLAGGATDTQYF.

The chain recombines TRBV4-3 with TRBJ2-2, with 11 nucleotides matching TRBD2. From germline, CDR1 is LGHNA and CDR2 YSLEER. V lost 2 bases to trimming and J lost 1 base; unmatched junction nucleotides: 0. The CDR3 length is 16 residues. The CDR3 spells CASSQLAGGNTGELFF. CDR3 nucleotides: TGCGCCAGCAGCCAACTAGCGGGGGGGAACACCGGGGAGCTGTTTTTT.

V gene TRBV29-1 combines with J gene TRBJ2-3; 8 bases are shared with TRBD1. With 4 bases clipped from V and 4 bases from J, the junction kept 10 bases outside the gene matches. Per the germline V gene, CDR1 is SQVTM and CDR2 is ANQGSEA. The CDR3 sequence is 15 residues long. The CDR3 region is CSVGNWGQAADTQYF. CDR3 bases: TGCAGCGTTGGGAATTGGGGACAGGCGGCAGATACGCAGTATTTT.

The CDR3, as DNA: TGTGCCAGCAGCCGACCGACTAGCGGGGTGTATACGCAGTATTTT. This codes for CASSRPTSGVYTQYF. The chain links TRBV6-5 to TRBJ2-3, with TRBD2 matching over 11 bases. This CDR3 comprises 15 residues. The V and J ends lost 6 bases and 7 bases, in that order; junction bases with no gene match: 9. Germline V gene sequence: CDR1 MNHEY, CDR2 SVGAGI.

CDR3 residues: CASSMLGTGELFF. Written as DNA, the CDR3 is TGTGCCAGCAGCATGCTAGGAACCGGGGAGCTGTTTTTT. This chain joins TRBV9 and TRBJ2-2; D is unclear. The germline gives CDR1 SGDLS, CDR2 YYNGEE. There are 13 residues in the CDR3. V gave up 4 bases and J gave up 5 bases, with 9 bases separating them.